This TCR beta chain was found in a study of T cell responses to AZD1222 COVID-19 vaccine. The CDR3 has 12 amino acids. V was shortened by 0 bases and J by 4 bases, with 4 bases between the two germline ends. The germline V gene encodes CDR1 SGHNT and CDR2 YYREEE (reference sequence). Only in-frame clones appear in the TCRdb table, and some are missing; sequencing was by immunoSEQ multiplex PCR. The sample includes 100,000 to 120,000 clones, around 87% of them seen just once. Findings and limits, study-wide: Of spike-specific TCRs, nearly half reportedly target regions left unmutated in variants. The study sampled repertoires only after the peak T cell response.

The table lists this clone with a few counts. Antigen specificity is unknown. This sequence was found in an adult in good health. The rearrangement joins TRBV5-4 to TRBJ1-1; D ambiguous. This material consisted of peripheral blood, taken on day 0 of AZD1222 vaccination. CDR3 in DNA: TGTGCCAGCAGCTTGGATCGCACTGAAGCTTTCTTT. It codes for CASSLDRTEAFF. The variable domain in full, with the rest retrieved from reference TRBV5-4 and TRBJ1-1, is ETGVTQSPTHLIKTRGQQVTLRCSSQSGHNTVSWYQQALGQGPQFIFQYYREEENGRGNFPPRFSGLQFPNYSSELNVNALELDDSALYLCASSLDRTEAFFGQGTRLTVV.